This paragraph reports one T cell receptor (beta chain). Its antigen is still unknown. Time point meaning: cycle 4 day 1 (C4D1), after 6 weeks of nivolumab. Every one of the patients relapsed after autologous stem cell transplantation (brentuximab vedotin exposure was variable). Libraries were prepared by immunoSEQ multiplex PCR; TCRdb keeps only in-frame clonotypes and omits some of them. The data hold about 28,000 clones, with roughly 77% observed a single time. These data are taken from a study of PD-1 blockade in classical Hodgkin lymphoma. Broader study findings: There remain no defined causes for the repertoire differences, which possibly reflect disease activity or prior therapy. CD8+ TCR diversity did not rise significantly by C4D1, unlike CD4+. Exclusion applied to patients who initiated nivolumab less than 1 year following ASCT.

Per germline, CDR1 LNHDA and CDR2 SQIVND (reference sequence). Trimming took off 5 bases at V and 7 bases at J, with 14 bases between the two ends. There are 14 residues in the CDR3. The V call is TRBV19, the J call TRBJ2-2; D is uncertain. The sequencing here drew on peripheral blood mononuclear cells (PBMCs), taken before the fourth cycle of nivolumab. The receptor was derived from a human donor with classical Hodgkin lymphoma. The CDR3 nucleotides are TGTGCCAGTAGTCCCCCACCCCCGGGCGGGGAGCTGTTTTTT. This translates into CASSPPPPGGELFF.